This T cell receptor beta chain was captured by sequencing in a study of cytomegalovirus exposure and HLA in healthy donors. The PCR employed 60 Vbeta primers together with 13 Jbeta primers. Measured with immunoSEQ multiplex PCR; TCRdb has only the in-frame clones, and not every one. The sample lists about 150,000 clones, approximately 84% seen once, with around 2.5% in the top ten. Germline lookup yields CDR1 SEHNR and CDR2 FQNEAQ (reference sequence). The ends lost 4 bases at V and 10 bases at J; junction bases unmatched: 9. The length of the CDR3 is 13 residues. The V call is TRBV7-9, the J call TRBJ1-2, with TRBD1 matching 7 bases. The source of this sequence is a man aged 30 to 45 in good health and CMV-seropositive. The specimen sequenced was PBMCs. CDR3: CASSYPDQGDYTF. DNA of the CDR3: TGTGCCAGCAGCTATCCGGATCAGGGGGACTACACCTTC.